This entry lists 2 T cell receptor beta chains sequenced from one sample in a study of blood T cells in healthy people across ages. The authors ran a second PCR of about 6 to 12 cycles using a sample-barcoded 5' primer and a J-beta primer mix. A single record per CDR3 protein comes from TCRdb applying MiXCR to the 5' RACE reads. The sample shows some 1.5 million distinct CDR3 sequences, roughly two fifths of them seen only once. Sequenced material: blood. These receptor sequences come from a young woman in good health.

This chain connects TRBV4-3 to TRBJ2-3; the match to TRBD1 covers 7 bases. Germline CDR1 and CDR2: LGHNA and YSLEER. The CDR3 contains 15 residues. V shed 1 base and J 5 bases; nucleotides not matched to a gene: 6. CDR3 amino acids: CASSQGNRGRDTQYF. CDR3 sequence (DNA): TGCGCCAGCAGCCAAGGAAACAGGGGAAGAGATACGCAGTATTTT.

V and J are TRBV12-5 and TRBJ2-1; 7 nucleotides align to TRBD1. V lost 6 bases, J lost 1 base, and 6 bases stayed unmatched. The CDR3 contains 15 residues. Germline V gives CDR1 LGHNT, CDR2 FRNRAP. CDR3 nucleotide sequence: TGTGCTAGTGGCCAGGGGGTCGGTTCCTACAATGAGCAGTTCTTC. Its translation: CASGQGVGSYNEQFF.